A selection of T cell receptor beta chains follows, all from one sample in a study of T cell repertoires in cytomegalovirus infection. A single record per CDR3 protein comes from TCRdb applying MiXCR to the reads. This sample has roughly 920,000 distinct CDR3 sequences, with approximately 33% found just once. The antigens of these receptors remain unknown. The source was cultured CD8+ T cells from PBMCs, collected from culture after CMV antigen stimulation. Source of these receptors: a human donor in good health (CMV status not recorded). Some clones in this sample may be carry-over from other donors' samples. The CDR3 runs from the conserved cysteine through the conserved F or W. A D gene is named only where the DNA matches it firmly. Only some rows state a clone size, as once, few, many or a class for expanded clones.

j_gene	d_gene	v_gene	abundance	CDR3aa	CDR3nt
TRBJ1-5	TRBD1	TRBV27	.	CASSSGQGRIQPQRF	TGTGCCAGCAGTTCGGGACAGGGGAGAATTCAGCCCCAGCGTTTT
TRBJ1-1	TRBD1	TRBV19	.	CASSKKRQGAEAFF	TGTGCCAGTAGTAAAAAGAGACAGGGCGCTGAAGCTTTCTTT
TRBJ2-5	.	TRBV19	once	CASSIVERETQYF	TGTGCCAGTAGTATAGTGGAGAGAGAGACCCAGTACTTC
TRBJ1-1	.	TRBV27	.	CASSGAGATEAFF	TGTGCCAGCAGTGGAGCAGGGGCCACTGAAGCTTTCTTT
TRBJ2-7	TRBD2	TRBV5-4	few	CASSGRLAGAYEQYF	TGTGCCAGCAGCGGTCGACTAGCGGGGGCCTACGAGCAGTACTTC
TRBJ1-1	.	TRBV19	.	CASSATWAAEAFF	TGTGCCAGTAGTGCCACGTGGGCCGCTGAAGCTTTCTTT
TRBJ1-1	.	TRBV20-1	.	CSASASTEAFF	TGCAGTGCTAGCGCGAGTACTGAAGCTTTCTTT
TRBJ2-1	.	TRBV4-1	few	CASSQNSGLGNEQFF	TGCGCCAGCAGCCAAAATAGCGGTTTAGGAAATGAGCAGTTCTTC
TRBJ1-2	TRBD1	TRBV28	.	CASSEWDRDFYGYTF	TGTGCCAGCAGTGAATGGGACAGGGATTTCTATGGCTACACCTTC
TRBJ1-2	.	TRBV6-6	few	CASSYRGDSQTIYGYTF	TGTGCCAGCAGTTACAGGGGCGACAGTCAGACTATTTATGGCTACACCTTC
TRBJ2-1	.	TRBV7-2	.	CASTPPGYEQFF	TGTGCCAGCACCCCGCCGGGCTATGAGCAGTTCTTC
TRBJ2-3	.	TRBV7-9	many	CASTIAGDTQYF	TGTGCCAGCACCATCGCGGGGGATACGCAGTATTTT
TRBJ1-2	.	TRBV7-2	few	CASSKISMNYGYTF	TGTGCCAGCAGCAAAATTTCGATGAACTATGGCTACACCTTC
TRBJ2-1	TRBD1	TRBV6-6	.	CASSYSRTGGNEQFF	TGTGCCAGCAGTTACTCTAGGACAGGGGGGAATGAGCAGTTCTTC
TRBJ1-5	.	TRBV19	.	CASSPDSLGNQPQHF	TGTGCCAGTAGTCCCGACAGTCTGGGAAATCAGCCCCAGCATTTT
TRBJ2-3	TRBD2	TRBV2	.	CASSWTSGGRGSTDTQYF	TGTGCCAGCAGTTGGACTAGCGGGGGGAGGGGTAGCACAGATACGCAGTATTTT
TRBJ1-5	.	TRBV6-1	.	CASSPIRVSNQPQHF	TGTGCCAGCAGCCCGATTAGGGTCAGCAATCAGCCCCAGCATTTT
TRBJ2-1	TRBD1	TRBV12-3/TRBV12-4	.	CASSLRGTGGEQFF	TGTGCCAGCAGTTTAAGAGGGACAGGGGGAGAGCAGTTCTTC
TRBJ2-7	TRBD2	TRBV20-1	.	CSAARGGAEEQYF	TGCAGTGCAGCCCGGGGGGGCGCAGAGGAGCAGTACTTC
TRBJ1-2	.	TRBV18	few	CASSPGTGGPNYGYTF	TGTGCCAGCTCACCTGGGACGGGCGGACCTAACTATGGCTACACCTTC
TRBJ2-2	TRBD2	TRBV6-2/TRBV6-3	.	CASSYQSGGTRTGELFF	TGTGCCAGCAGTTACCAATCGGGGGGGACAAGAACCGGGGAGCTGTTTTTT
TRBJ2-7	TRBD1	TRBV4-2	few	CASSQDTSGQGSYEQYF	TGTGCCAGCAGCCAAGATACGTCGGGACAGGGATCCTACGAGCAGTACTTC
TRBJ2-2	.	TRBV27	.	CASRGNRELFF	TGTGCCAGCAGGGGGAATAGGGAGCTGTTTTTT
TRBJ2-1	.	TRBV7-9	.	CASSTFGGFYNEQFF	TGTGCCAGCAGCACCTTTGGGGGGTTCTACAATGAGCAGTTCTTC
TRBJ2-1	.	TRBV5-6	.	CASSLAQRNEQFF	TGTGCCAGCAGCTTGGCCCAGAGAAATGAGCAGTTCTTC
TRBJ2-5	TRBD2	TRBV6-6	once	CASSDPLAGGQETQYF	TGTGCCAGCAGTGACCCTCTAGCGGGGGGACAAGAGACCCAGTACTTC
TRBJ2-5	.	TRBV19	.	CASSIAAFQETQYF	TGTGCCAGTAGTATTGCGGCATTCCAAGAGACCCAGTACTTC
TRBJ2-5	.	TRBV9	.	CASSADGLQETQYF	TGTGCCAGCAGCGCCGACGGATTACAAGAGACCCAGTACTTC
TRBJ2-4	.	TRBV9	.	CASSVGSREKVAKNIQYF	TGTGCCAGCAGCGTAGGAAGTCGGGAGAAGGTAGCCAAAAACATTCAGTACTTC
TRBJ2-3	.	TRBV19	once	CASNWGRSTDTQYF	TGTGCCAGTAACTGGGGACGTAGCACAGATACGCAGTATTTT
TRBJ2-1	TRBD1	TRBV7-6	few	CASSSGTGAPINEQFF	TGTGCTAGCAGCTCAGGGACAGGGGCGCCTATAAATGAGCAGTTCTTC